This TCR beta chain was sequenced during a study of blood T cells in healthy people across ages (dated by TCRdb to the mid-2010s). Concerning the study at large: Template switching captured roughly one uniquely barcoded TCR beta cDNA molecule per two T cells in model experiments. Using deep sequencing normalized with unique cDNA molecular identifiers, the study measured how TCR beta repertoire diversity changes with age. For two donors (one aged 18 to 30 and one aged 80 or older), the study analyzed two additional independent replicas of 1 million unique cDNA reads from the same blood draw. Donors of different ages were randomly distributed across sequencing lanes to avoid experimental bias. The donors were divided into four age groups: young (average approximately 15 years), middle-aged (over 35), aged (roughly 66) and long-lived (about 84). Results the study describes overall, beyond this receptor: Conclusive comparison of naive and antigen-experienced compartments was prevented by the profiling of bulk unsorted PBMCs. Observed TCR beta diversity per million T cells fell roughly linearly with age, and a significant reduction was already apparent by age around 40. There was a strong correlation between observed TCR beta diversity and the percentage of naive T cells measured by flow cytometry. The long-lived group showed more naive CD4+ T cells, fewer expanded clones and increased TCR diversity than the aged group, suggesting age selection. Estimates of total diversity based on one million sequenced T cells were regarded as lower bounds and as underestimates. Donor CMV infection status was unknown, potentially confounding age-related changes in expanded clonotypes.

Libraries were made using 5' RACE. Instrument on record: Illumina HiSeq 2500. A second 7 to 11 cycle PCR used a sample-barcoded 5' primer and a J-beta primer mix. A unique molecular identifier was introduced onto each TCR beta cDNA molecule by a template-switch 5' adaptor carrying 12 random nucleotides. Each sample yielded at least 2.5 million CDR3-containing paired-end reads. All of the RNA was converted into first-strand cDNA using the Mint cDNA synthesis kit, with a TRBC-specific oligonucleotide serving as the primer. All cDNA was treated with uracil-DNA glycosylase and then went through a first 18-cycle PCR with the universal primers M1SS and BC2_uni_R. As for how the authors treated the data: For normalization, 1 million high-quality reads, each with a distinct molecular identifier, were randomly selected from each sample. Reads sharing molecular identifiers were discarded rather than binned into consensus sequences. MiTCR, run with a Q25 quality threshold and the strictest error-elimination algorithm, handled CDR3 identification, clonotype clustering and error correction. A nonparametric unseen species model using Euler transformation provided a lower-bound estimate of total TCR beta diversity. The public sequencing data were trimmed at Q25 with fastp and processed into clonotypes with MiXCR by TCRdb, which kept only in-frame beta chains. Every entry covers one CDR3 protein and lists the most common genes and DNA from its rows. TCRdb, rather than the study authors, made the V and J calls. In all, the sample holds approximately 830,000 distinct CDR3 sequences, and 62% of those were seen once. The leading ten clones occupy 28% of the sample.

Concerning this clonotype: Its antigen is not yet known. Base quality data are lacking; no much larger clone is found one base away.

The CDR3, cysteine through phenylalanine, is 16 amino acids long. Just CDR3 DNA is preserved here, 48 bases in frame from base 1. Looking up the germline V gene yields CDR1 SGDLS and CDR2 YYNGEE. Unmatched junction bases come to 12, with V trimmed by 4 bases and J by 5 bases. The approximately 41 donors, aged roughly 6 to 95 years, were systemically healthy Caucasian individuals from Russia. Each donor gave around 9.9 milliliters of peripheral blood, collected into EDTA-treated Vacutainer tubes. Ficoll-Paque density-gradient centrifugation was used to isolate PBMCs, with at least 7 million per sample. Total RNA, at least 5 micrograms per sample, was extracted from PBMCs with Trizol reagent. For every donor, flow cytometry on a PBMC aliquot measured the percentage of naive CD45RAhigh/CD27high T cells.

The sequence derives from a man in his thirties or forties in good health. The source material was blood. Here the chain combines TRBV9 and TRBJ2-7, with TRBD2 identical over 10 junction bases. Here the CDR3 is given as CASSLSLASGGHEQYF. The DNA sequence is TGTGCCAGCAGCCTATCACTTGCTAGCGGGGGCCACGAGCAGTACTTC.